Described below is a single TCR beta chain sequence and its context. This sample was included in a study of blood T cell repertoires in COVID-19. Looking at the study overall: Samples representing acute and convalescent COVID-19 were sourced from the United States, Italy and Spain. T cells, B-cell-depleted T cells, or PBMCs supplied cDNA or gDNA.

In the authors' workflow: For nucleated cells, counts were estimated from reference gene primer amplification. Clones were read by immunoSEQ multiplex PCR, and TCRdb kept only the in-frame ones, dropping some. D and trimming come from the DNA, and the V and J calls and clone size come from that table. The sample lists roughly 92,000 clones, over 70% seen once, with roughly a third in the top ten. The source is a woman of 80 years or more with active or convalescent COVID-19. The sequencing sample was made of peripheral blood.

CDR3 protein: CASSGGGRGDQPQHF. The DNA of the CDR3 is TGTGCCAGCAGTGGAGGGGGCAGGGGGGATCAGCCCCAGCATTTT. This chain links TRBV2 with TRBJ1-5, with 7 bases identical to TRBD1. J lost 5 bases, V lost 4 bases, and 8 bases had no gene match. CDR1 is SNHLY, CDR2 FYNNEI, per germline. This CDR3 region has 15 residues.